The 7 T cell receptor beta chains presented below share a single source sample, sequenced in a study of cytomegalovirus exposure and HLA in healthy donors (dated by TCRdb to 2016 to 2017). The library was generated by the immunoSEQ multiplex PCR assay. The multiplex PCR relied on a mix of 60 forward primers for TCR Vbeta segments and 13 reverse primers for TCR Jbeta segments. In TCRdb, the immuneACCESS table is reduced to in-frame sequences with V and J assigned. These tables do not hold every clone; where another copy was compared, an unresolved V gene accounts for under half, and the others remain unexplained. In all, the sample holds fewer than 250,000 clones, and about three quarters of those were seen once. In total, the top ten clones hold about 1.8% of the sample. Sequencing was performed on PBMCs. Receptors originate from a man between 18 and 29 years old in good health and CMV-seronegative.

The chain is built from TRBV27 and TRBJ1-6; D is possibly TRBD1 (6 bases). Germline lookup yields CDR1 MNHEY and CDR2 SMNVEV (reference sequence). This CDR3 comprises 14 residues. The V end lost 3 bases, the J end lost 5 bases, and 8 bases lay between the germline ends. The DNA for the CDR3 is TGTGCCAGCAGTTTGGACAGAGATAATTCACCCCTCCACTTT. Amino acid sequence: CASSLDRDNSPLHF.

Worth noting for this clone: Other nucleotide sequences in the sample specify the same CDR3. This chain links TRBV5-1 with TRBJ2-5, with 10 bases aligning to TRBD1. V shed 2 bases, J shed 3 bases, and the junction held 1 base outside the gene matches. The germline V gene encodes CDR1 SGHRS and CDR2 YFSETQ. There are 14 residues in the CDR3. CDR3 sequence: CASSLGTGEETQYF. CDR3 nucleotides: TGCGCCAGCAGCTTAGGGACAGGGGAAGAGACCCAGTACTTC.

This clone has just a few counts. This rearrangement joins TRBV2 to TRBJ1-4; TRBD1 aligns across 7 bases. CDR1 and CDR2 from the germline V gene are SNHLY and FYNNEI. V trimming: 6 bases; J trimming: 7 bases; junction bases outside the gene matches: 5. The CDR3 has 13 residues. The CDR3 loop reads CASSYRGGEKLFF. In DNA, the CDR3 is TGTGCCAGCAGCTACAGGGGCGGTGAAAAACTGTTTTTT.

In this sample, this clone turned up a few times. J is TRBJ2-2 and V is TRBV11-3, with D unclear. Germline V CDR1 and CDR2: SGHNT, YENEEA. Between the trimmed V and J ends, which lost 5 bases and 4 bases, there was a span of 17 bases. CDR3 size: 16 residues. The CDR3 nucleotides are TGTGCCAGCAGCCCCCGAGCGATCGGTCCCACCGGGGAGCTGTTTTTT. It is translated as CASSPRAIGPTGELFF.

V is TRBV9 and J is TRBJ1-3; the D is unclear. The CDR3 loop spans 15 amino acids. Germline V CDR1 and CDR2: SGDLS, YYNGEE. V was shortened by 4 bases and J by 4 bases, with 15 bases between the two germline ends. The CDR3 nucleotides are TGTGCCAGCAGCTCCGGAACCCGAGGGGGAAACACCATATATTTT. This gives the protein CASSSGTRGGNTIYF.

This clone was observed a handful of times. The CDR3 region has the DNA TGTGCCAGCAGCTTAGAGCAGGGGGCTTGGAATGAGCAGTTCTTC. Its protein product is CASSLEQGAWNEQFF. This sequence joins TRBV7-9 and TRBJ2-1; 8 bases are a match to TRBD1. Germline CDR1 SEHNR, CDR2 FQNEAQ (reference sequence). CDR3 length: 15 amino acids. The V gene end was trimmed by 1 base and the J gene end by 7 bases; junction bases not matched to a gene: 6.

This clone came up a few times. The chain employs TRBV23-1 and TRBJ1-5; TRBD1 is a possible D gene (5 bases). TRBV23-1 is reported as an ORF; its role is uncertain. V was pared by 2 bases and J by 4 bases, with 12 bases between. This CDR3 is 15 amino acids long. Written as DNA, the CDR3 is TGCGCCAGCAGTCAAGGAATGAAGGGGAATCAGCCCCAGCATTTT. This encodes CASSQGMKGNQPQHF.